This TCR beta chain was sequenced during a study of blood T cell repertoires in COVID-19. Turning to the study itself: Italy, Spain and the United States were the sources of the convalescent and acute COVID-19 samples. PBMCs, B-cell-depleted T cells, or T cells were the source of the cDNA or gDNA that made up the material.

Source study methods: Reference gene primer amplification gave nucleated cell count estimates. This table comes from immunoSEQ multiplex PCR, and its TCRdb copy is limited to in-frame clones, with some not included. The V and J calls and clone size were taken over from that table, and D and trimming were inferred from the DNA. The data hold about 190,000 clones, with around 90% observed a single time. This CDR3 spans 17 amino acids. V lost 1 base, J lost 2 bases, and 15 bases lay in between. Germline assignment: CDR1 SGHDT and CDR2 YYEEEE. The TCR sequence derives from a man over 45 with acute or convalescent COVID-19. Material: peripheral blood. The chain is built from TRBV5-6 and TRBJ1-4; a weak D match, TRBD1 (5 bases). In DNA form, the CDR3 reads TGTGCCAGCAGCTTGTTCCAGGGTCCCTCGACTAATGAAAAACTGTTTTTT. Translated: CASSLFQGPSTNEKLFF.